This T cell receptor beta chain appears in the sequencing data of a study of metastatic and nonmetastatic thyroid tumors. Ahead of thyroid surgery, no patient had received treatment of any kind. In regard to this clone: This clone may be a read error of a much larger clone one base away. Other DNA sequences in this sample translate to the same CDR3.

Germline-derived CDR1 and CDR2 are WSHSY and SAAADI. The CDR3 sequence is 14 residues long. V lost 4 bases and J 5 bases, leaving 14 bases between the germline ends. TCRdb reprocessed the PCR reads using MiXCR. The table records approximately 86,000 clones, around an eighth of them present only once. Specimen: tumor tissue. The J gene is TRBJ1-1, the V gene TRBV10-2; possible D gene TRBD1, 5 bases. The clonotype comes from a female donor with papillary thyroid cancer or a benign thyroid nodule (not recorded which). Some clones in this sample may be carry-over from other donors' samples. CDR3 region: CASSVRGANTEAFF. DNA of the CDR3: TGCGCCAGCAGTGTTCGAGGGGCGAATACTGAAGCTTTCTTT.